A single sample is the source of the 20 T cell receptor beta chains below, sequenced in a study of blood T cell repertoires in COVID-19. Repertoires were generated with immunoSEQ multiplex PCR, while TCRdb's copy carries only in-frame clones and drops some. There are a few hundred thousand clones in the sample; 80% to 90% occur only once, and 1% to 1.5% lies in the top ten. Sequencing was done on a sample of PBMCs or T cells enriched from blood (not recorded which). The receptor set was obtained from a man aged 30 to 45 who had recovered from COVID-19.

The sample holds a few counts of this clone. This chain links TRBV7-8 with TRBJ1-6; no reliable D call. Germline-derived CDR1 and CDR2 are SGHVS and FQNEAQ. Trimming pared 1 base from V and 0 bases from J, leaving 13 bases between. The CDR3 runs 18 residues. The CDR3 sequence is CASSLVATPSSYNSPLHF. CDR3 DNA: TGTGCCAGCAGCTTAGTGGCAACCCCTTCCTCCTATAATTCACCCCTCCACTTT. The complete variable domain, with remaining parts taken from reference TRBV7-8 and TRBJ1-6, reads GAGVSQSPRYKVAKRGQDVALRCDPISGHVSLFWYQQALGQGPEFLTYFQNEAQLDKSGLPSDRFFAERPEGSVSTLKIQRTQQEDSAVYLCASSLVATPSSYNSPLHFGNGTRLTVT.

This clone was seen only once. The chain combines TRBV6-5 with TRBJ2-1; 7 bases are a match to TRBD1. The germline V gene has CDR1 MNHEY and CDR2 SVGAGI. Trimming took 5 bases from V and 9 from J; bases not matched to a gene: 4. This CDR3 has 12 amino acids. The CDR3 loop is CASSQQGPEQFF. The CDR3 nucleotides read TGTGCCAGCAGTCAACAGGGGCCTGAGCAGTTCTTC.

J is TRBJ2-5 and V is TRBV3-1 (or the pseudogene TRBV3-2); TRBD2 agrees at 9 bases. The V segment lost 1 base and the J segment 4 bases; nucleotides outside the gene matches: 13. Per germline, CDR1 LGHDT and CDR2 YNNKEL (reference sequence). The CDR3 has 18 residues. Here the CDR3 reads CASSQGVGLAGKRETQYF. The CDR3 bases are TGTGCCAGCAGCCAAGGGGTTGGCCTAGCGGGGAAACGAGAGACCCAGTACTTC.

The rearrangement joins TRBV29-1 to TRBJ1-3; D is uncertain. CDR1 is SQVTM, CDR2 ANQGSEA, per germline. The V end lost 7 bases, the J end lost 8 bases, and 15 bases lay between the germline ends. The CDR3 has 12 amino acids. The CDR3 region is CSAEKNLDTIYF. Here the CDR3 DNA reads TGCAGCGCGGAGAAGAACTTGGACACCATATATTTT.

The CDR3 is CASSLASGNYNEQFF. In DNA form, the CDR3 reads TGTGCCAGCAGCTTAGCCAGCGGGAACTACAATGAGCAGTTCTTC. V usage is TRBV7-2 and J usage is TRBJ2-1; 7 bases are a match to TRBD2. This CDR3 has 15 amino acids. Per germline, CDR1 SGHTA and CDR2 FQGNSA. V lost 0 bases to trimming and J lost 3 bases; unmatched junction nucleotides: 2.

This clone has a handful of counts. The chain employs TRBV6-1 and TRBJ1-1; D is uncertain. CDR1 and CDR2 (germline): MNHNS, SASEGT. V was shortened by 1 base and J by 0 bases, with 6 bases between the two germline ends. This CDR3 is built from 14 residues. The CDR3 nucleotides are TGTGCCAGCAGTGAAGAGCCTCTGAACACTGAAGCTTTCTTT. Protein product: CASSEEPLNTEAFF.

CDR3 loop: CASSSIDSLNTEAFF. CDR3 DNA sequence: TGCGCCAGCAGCTCCATTGACAGCCTCAACACTGAAGCTTTCTTT. The J gene is TRBJ1-1, the V gene TRBV5-1, with D perhaps matching TRBD1 (5 bases). The CDR3 runs 15 residues. Germline V gene data show CDR1 as SGHRS and CDR2 as YFSETQ. V dropped 3 bases and J dropped 2 bases, with 14 bases sitting between them. The full variable domain, its missing parts supplied by reference TRBV5-1 and TRBJ1-1, is KAGVTQTPRYLIKTRGQQVTLSCSPISGHRSVSWYQQTPGQGLQFLFEYFSETQRNKGNFPGRFSGRQFSNSRSEMNVSTLELGDSALYLCASSSIDSLNTEAFFGQGTRLTVV.

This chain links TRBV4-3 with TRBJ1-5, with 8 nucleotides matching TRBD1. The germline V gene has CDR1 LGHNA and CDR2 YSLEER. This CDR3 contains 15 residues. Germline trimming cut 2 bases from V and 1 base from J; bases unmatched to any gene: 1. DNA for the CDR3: TGCGCCAGCAGCCAATGGACAGGGAGCAATCAGCCCCAGCATTTT. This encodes CASSQWTGSNQPQHF.

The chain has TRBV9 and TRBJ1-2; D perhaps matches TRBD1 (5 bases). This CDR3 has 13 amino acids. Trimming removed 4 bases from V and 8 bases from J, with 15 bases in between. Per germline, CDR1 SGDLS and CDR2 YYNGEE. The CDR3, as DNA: TGTGCCAGCAGCCTCAACCGGGACTCGGGCTACACCTTC. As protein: CASSLNRDSGYTF.

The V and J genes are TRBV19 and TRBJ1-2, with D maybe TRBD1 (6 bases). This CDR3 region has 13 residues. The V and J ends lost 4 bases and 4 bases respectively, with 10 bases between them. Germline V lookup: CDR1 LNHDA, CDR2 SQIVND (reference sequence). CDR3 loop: CASSRGQSYGYTF. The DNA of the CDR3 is TGTGCCAGTAGTAGAGGACAGTCCTATGGCTACACCTTC.

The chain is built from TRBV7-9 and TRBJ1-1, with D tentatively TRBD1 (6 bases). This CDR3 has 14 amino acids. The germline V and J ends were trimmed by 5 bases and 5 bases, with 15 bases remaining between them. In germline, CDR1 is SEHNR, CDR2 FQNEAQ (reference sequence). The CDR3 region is CASSLTGFQTEAFF. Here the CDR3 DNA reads TGTGCCAGCAGCCTAACAGGGTTTCAAACTGAAGCTTTCTTT.

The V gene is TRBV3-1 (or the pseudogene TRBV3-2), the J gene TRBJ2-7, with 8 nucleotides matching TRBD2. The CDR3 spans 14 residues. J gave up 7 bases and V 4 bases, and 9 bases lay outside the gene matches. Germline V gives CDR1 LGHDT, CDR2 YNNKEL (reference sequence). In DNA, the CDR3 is TGTGCCAGCAGCCTCGGGGGGGCCTCTCGAGAGCAGTACTTC. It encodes CASSLGGASREQYF.

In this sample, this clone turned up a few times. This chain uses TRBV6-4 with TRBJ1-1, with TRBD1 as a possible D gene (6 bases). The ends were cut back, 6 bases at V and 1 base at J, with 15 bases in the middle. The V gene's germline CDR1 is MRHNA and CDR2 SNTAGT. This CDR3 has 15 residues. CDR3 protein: CASRITGSGNTEAFF. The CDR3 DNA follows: TGTGCCAGCAGAATAACAGGGAGCGGGAACACTGAAGCTTTCTTT.

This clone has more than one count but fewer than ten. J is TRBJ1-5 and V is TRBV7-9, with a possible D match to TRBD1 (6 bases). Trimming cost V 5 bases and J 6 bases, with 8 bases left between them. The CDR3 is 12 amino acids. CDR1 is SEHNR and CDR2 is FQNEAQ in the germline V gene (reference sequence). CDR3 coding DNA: TGTGCCAGCAGCGCAGGGGTTCAGCCCCAGCATTTT. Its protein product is CASSAGVQPQHF.

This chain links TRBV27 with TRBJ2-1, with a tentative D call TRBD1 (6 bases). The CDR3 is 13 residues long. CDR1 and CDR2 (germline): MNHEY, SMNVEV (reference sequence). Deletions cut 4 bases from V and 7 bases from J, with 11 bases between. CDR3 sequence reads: CASSSFTGNEQFF. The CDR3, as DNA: TGTGCCAGCAGTTCGTTTACAGGGAATGAGCAGTTCTTC.

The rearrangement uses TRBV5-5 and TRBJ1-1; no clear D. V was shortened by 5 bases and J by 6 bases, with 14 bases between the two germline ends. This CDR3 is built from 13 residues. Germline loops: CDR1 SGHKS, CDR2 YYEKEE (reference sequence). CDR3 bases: TGTGCCAGCAGTTCGAGGGATAGGGCTGAAGCTTTCTTT. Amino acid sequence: CASSSRDRAEAFF.

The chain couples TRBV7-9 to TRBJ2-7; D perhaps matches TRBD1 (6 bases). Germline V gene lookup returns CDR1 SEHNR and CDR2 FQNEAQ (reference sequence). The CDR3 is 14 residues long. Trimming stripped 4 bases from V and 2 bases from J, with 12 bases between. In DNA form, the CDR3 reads TGTGCCAGCAGCTCCACAGGGCAAACCTACGAGCAGTACTTC. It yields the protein CASSSTGQTYEQYF.

CDR3 coding DNA: TGTGCCACCAGTGCCGGGGGAGGCTATGGCTACACCTTC. Its protein is CATSAGGGYGYTF. This sequence joins TRBV24-1 and TRBJ1-2; maybe TRBD1 (5 bases). The germline V gene has CDR1 KGHDR and CDR2 SFDVKD. The length of the CDR3 is 13 residues. V shed 5 bases and J shed 4 bases, with 10 bases lying between them.

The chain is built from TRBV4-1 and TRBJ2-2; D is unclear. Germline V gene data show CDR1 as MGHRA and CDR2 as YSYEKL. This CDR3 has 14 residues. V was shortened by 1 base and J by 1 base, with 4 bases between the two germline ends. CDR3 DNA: TGCGCCAGCAGCCAAGTCCTGAACACCGGGGAGCTGTTTTTT. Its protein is CASSQVLNTGELFF.

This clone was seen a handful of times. CDR3 residues: CSARDSRYGYTF. The CDR3 DNA follows: TGCAGCGCCCGGGACAGTAGATATGGCTACACCTTC. V usage is TRBV29-1 and J usage is TRBJ1-2; TRBD1 matches at 7 bases. From germline, CDR1 is SQVTM and CDR2 ANQGSEA. Trimming cost V 7 bases and J 5 bases; bases outside gene matches: 7. This CDR3 has 12 amino acids.